This T cell receptor beta chain was identified in a study of Ad26.COV2.S vaccination and SARS-CoV-2 variants. Study-wide context: A participant enrolled in the COV1001 Ad26.COV2.S trial arm provided the sample.

Treatment here: around 19 received Ad26.COV2.S at low or high dose, single or two shots; 5 received placebo; per-sample allocation not given. The study sampled participants on day 63 after the first vaccine or placebo injection. This clone was counted at least ten times. Its specificity is unknown. Points from the study as a whole: It was vaccine recipients, not placebo recipients, who had the higher spike-specific TCR breadth.

The CDR3 is made up of 13 amino acids. V gave up 8 bases and J gave up 4 bases; unmatched junction bases: 7. The germline V gene encodes CDR1 SGHAT and CDR2 FQNNGV. Profiling relied on immunoSEQ multiplex PCR, and the TCRdb table lists in-frame clones only, not all of them. The repertoire holds roughly 350,000 clones, with 80% to 90% as singletons. This TCR was sampled from a person between 18 and 65 years old who received the Ad26.COV2.S COVID-19 vaccine or a placebo. The rearrangement joins TRBV11-2 to TRBJ2-7, with 8 bases lining up with TRBD1. The material was peripheral blood, obtained in a trial of Ad26.COV2.S vaccine versus placebo. The CDR3 sequence: CASSQGARYEQYF. CDR3 DNA: TGTGCCAGCTCGCAGGGGGCGAGGTACGAGCAGTACTTC.